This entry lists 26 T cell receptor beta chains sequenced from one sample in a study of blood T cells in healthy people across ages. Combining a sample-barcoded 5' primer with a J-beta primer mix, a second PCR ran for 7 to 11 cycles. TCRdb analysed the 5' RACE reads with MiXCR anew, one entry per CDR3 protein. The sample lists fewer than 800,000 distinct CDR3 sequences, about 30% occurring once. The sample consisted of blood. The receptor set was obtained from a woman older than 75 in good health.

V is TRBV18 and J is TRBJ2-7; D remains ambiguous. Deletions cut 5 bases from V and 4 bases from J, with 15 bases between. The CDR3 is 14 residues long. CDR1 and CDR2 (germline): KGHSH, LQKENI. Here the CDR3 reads CASSSTDVVYEQYF. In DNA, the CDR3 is TGTGCCAGCTCATCAACCGACGTGGTATACGAGCAGTACTTC.

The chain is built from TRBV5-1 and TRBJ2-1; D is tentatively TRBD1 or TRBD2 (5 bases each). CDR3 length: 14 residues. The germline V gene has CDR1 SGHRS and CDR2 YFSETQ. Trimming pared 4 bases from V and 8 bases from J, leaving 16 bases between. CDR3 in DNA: TGCGCCAGCAGCCCCGGTCCCGGGGCCGATGAGCAGTTCTTC. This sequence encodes CASSPGPGADEQFF.

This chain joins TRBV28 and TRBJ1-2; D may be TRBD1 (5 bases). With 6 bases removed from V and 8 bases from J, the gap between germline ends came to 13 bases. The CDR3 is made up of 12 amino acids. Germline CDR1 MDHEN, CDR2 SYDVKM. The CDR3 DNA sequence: TGTGCCAGCAGCCCCCTGGGGGGGGGCTACACCTTC. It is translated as CASSPLGGGYTF.

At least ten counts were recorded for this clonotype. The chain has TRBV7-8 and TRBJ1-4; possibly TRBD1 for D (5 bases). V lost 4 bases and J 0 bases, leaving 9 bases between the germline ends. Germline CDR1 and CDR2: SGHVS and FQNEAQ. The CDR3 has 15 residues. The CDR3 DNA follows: TGTGCCAGCAGCTGGGGGAGCGCAACTAATGAAAAACTGTTTTTT. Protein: CASSWGSATNEKLFF.

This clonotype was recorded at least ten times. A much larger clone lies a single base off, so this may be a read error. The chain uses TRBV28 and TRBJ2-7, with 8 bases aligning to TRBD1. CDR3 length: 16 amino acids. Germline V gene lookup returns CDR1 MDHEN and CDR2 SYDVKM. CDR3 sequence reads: CASSLRTGTSSYKQYF. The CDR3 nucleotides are TGTGCCAGCAGCCTTCGGACAGGGACGAGCTCCTACAAGCAGTACTTC. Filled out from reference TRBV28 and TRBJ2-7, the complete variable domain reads DVKVTQSSRYLVKRTGEKVFLECVQDMDHENMFWYRQDPGLGLRLIYFSYDVKMKEKGDIPEGYSVSREKKERFSLILESASTNQTSMYLCASSLRTGTSSYKQYFGPGTRLTVT.

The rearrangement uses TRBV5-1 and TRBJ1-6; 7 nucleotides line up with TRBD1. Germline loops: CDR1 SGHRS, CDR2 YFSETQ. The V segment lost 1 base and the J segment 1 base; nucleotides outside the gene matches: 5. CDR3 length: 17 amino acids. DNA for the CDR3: TGCGCCAGCAGCTTGCCCGCGGGACAGTCCTATAATTCACCCCTCCACTTT. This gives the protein CASSLPAGQSYNSPLHF. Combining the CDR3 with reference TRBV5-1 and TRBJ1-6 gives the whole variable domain KAGVTQTPRYLIKTRGQQVTLSCSPISGHRSVSWYQQTPGQGLQFLFEYFSETQRNKGNFPGRFSGRQFSNSRSEMNVSTLELGDSALYLCASSLPAGQSYNSPLHFGNGTRLTVT.

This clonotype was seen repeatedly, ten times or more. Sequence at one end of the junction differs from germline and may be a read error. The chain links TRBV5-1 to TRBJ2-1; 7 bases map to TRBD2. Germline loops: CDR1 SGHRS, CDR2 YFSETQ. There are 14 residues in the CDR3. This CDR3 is CASSLGGGYNEQFF. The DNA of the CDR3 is TGTGCCAGCAGCTTAGGCGGGGGATACAATGAGCAGTTCTTC. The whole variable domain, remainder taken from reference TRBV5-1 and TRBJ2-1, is KAGVTQTPRYLIKTRGQQVTLSCSPISGHRSVSWYQQTPGQGLQFLFEYFSETQRNKGNFPGRFSGRQFSNSRSEMNVSTLELGDSALYLCASSLGGGYNEQFFGPGTRLTVL.

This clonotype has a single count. The CDR3 here is CSARRNGRDNEQFF. CDR3 sequence (DNA): TGCAGTGCTAGACGTAACGGGAGGGACAATGAGCAGTTCTTC. V is TRBV20-1 and J is TRBJ2-1; 8 nucleotides line up with TRBD2. In germline, CDR1 is DFQATT, CDR2 SNEGSKA (reference sequence). The CDR3 spans 14 residues. The ends lost 2 bases at V and 5 bases at J; junction bases unmatched: 5.

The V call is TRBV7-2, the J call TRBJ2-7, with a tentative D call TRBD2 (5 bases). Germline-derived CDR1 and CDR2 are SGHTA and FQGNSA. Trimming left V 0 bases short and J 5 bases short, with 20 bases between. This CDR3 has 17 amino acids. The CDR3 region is CASSLAPGSGIIDEQYF. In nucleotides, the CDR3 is TGTGCCAGCAGCTTAGCTCCGGGGAGCGGCATCATCGACGAGCAGTACTTC.

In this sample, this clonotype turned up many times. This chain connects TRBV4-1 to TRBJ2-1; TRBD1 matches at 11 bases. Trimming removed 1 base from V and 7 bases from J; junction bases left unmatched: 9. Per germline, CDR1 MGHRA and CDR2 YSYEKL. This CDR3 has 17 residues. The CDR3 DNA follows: TGCGCCAGCAGCCAAGCCTTGGACAGGGGGCGTCGAAATGAGCAGTTCTTC. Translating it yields CASSQALDRGRRNEQFF.

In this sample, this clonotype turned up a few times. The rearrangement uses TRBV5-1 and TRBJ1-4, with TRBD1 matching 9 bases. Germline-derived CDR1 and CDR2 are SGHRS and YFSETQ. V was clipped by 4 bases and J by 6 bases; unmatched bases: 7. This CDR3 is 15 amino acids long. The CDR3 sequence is CASSRGTGRDEKLFF. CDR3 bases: TGCGCCAGCAGCCGGGGGACAGGGCGAGATGAAAAACTGTTTTTT.

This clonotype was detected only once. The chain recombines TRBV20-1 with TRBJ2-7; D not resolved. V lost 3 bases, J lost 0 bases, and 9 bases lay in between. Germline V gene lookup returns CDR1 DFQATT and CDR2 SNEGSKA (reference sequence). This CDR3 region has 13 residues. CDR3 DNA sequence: TGCAGTGCTAGTTCGGTCATCTCCTACGAGCAGTACTTC. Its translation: CSASSVISYEQYF.

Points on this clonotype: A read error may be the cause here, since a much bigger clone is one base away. The CDR3 DNA sequence: TGTGCCAGCAGGCAACGGGGACAGGAGTACAATGAGCAGTACTTC. Its protein is CASRQRGQEYNEQYF. This chain connects TRBV12-3 or TRBV12-4 to TRBJ2-1; 8 bases align to TRBD1. The J call may be faulty, since TRBJ2-7 better matches the DNA end. CDR3 length: 15 amino acids.

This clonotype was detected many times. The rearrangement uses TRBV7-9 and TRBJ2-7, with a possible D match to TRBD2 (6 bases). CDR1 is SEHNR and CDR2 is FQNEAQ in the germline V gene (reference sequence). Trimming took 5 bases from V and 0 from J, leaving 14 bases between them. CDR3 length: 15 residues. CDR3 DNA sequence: TGTGCCAGCAGCGACGACCGGGGGAGCTCCTACGAGCAGTACTTC. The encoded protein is CASSDDRGSSYEQYF.

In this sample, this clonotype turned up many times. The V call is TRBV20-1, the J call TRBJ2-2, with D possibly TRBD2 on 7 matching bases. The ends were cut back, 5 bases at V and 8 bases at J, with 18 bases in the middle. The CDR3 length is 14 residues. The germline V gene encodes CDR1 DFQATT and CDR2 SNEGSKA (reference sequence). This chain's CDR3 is CSAPMGGARGELFF. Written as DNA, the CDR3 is TGCAGTGCTCCTATGGGGGGGGCCCGTGGGGAGCTGTTTTTT.

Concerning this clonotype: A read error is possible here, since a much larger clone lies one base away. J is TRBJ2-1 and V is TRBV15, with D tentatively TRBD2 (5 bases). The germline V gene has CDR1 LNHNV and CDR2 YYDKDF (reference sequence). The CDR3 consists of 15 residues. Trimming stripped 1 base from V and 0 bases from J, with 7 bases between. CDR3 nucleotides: TGTGCCACCAGCAGAGTGCGGGCCTCCTACAATGAGCAGTTCTTC. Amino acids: CATSRVRASYNEQFF. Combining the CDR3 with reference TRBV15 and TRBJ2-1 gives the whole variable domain DAMVIQNPRYQVTQFGKPVTLSCSQTLNHNVMYWYQQKSSQAPKLLFHYYDKDFNNEADTPDNFQSRRPNTSFCFLDIRSPGLGDTAMYLCATSRVRASYNEQFFGPGTRLTVL.

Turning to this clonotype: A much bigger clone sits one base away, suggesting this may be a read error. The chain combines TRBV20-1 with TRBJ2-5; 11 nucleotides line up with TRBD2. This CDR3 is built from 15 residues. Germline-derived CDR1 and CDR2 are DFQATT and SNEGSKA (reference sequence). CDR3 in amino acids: CSRGGLAGGKYGQYF. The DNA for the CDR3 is TGCAGCCGAGGGGGTTTAGCGGGGGGGAAGTACGGGCAGTACTTC.

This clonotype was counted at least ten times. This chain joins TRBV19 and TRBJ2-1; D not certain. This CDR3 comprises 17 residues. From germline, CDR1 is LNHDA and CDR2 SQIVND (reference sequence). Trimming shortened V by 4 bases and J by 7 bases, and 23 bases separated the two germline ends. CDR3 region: CASSTNTGPPTSNEQFF. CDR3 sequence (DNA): TGTGCCAGTAGTACAAACACCGGGCCCCCCACATCAAATGAGCAGTTCTTC.

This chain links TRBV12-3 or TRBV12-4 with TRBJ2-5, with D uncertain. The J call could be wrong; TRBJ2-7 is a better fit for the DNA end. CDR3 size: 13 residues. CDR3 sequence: CASSLLSRYEQYF. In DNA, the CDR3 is TGTGCCAGCAGTTTACTTTCCCGATACGAGCAGTACTTC.

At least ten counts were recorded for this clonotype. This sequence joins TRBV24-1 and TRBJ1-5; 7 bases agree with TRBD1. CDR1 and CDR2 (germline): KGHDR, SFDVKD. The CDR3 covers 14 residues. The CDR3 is CASRGRGSNQPQHF. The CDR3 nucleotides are TGTGCATCGAGGGGGCGCGGGAGCAATCAGCCCCAGCATTTT.

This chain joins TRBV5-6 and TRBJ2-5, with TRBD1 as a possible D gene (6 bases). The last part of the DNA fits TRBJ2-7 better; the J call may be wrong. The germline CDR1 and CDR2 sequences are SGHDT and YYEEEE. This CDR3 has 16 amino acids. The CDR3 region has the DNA TGTGCCAGCAGCCCAGCACAGGGAACGGGTTTTTACGAGCAGTACTTC. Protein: CASSPAQGTGFYEQYF.

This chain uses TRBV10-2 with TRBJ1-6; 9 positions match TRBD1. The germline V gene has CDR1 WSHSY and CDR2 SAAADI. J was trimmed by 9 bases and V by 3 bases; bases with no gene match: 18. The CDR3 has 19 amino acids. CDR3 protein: CASSEPPGTGPIGGSPLHF. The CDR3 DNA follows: TGCGCCAGCAGTGAACCGCCCGGGACAGGGCCGATCGGAGGTTCACCCCTCCACTTT.

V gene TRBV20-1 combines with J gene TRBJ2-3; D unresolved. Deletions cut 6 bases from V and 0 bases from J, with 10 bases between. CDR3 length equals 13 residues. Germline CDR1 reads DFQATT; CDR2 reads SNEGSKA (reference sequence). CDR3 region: CSAFLTSTDTQYF. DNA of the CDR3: TGCAGTGCCTTTCTAACTAGCACAGATACGCAGTATTTT.

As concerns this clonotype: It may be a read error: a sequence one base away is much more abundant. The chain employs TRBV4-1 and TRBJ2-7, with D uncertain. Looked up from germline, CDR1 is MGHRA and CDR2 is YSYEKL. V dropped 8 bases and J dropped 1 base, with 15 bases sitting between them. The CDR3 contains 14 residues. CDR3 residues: CASAPTASSYEQYF. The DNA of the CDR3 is TGCGCCAGCGCCCCGACGGCATCTTCCTACGAGCAGTACTTC.

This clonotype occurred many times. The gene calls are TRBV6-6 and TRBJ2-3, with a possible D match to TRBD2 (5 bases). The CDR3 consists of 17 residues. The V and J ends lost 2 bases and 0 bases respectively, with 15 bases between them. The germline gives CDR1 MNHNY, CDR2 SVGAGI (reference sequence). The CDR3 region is CASSYPRAGASTDTQYF. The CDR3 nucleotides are TGTGCCAGCAGTTACCCGAGGGCCGGAGCTAGCACAGATACGCAGTATTTT.

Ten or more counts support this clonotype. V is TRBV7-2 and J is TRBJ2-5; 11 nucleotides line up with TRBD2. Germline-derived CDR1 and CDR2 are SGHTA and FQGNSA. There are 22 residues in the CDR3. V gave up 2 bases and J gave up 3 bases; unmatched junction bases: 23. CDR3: CASSLTNLGLAGLSRGKETQYF. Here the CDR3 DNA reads TGTGCCAGCAGCTTAACCAACCTCGGACTAGCGGGCCTCAGTCGGGGGAAAGAGACCCAGTACTTC.